This TCR beta chain was documented in a study of T cells expressing NK-cell markers. Germline CDR1 and CDR2: SGDLS and YYNGEE. The CDR3 runs to 14 residues. TCRdb reprocessed the 5' RACE reads and keeps a single row for each CDR3 protein, giving no DNA. The sample includes fewer than 400,000 distinct CDR3 sequences. The genes are TRBV9 and TRBJ1-5. Sample: blood T cells: a sorted CD56 or NKG2C T cell subset, CD4+ or CD8+ T cells, or bulk PBMC T cells (not recorded which). The clonotype originates from a woman aged 45-60 years in good health. CDR3 in amino acids: CASSPDGYNQPQHF.